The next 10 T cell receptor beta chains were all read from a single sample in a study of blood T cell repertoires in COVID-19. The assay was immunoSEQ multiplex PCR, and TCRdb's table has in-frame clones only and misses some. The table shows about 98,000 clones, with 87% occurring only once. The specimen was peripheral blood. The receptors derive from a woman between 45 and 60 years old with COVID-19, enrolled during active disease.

The CDR3 sequence: CASSPYSSYGYTF. Here the CDR3 DNA reads TGTGCCAGCAGCCCCTACAGTTCCTATGGCTACACCTTC. The rearrangement uses TRBV9 and TRBJ1-2; D gene unclear. In germline, CDR1 is SGDLS, CDR2 YYNGEE. Trimming removed 4 bases from V and 4 bases from J, with 11 bases in between. The CDR3 sequence is 13 residues long.

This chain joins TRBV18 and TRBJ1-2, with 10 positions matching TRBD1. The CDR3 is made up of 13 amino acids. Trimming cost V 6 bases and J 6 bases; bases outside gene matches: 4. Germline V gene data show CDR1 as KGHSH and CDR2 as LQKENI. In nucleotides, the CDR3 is TGTGCCAGCTCGCGGACAGGGGGGGATGGCTACACCTTC. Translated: CASSRTGGDGYTF.

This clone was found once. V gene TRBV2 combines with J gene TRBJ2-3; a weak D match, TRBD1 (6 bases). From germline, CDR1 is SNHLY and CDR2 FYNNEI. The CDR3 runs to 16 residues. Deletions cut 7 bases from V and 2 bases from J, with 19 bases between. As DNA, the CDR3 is TGTGCCAGCATGAATGGACAGAGGAGTATCACAGATACGCAGTATTTT. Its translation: CASMNGQRSITDTQYF.

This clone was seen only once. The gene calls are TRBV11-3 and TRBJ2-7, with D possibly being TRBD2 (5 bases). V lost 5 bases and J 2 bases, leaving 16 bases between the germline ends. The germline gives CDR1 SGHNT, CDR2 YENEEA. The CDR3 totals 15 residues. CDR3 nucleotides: TGTGCCAGCAGCCGCACCCGTAGCGCCACCTACGAGCAGTACTTC. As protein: CASSRTRSATYEQYF.

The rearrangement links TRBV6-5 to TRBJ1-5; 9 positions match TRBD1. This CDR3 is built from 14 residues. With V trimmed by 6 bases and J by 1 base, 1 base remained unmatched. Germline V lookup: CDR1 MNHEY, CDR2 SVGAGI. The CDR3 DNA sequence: TGTGCCAGCAGGGGGACAGGGAGCAATCAGCCCCAGCATTTT. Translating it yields CASRGTGSNQPQHF.

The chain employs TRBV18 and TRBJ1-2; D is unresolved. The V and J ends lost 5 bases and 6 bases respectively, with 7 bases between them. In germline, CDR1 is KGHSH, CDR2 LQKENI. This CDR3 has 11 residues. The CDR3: CASSTTDGYTF. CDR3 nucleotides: TGTGCCAGCTCAACTACGGATGGCTACACCTTC.

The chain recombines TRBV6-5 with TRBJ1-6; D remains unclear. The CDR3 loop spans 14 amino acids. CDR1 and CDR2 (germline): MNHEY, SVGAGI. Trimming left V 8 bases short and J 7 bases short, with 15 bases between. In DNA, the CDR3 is TGTGCCAGCGCCGACCAGGCGGGGAATTCACCCCTCCACTTT. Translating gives CASADQAGNSPLHF.

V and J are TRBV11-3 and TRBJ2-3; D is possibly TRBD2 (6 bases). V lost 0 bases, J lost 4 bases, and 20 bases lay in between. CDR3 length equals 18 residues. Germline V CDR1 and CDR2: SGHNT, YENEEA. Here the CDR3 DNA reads TGTGCCAGCAGCTTAGAGTGGGGGGAAGGGCAGCCGCCAGATACGCAGTATTTT. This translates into CASSLEWGEGQPPDTQYF. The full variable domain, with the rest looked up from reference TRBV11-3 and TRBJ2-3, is EAGVVQSPRYKIIEKKQPVAFWCNPISGHNTLYWYLQNLGQGPELLIRYENEEAVDDSQLPKDRFSAERLKGVDSTLKIQPAELGDSAVYLCASSLEWGEGQPPDTQYFGPGTRLTVL.

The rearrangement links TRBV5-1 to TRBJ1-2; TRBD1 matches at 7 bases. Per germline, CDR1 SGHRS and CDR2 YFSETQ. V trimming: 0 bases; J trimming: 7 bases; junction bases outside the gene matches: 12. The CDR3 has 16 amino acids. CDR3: CASSLVGDSRSGGYTF. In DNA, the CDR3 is TGCGCCAGCAGCTTGGTCGGGGACAGCAGATCTGGTGGCTACACCTTC.

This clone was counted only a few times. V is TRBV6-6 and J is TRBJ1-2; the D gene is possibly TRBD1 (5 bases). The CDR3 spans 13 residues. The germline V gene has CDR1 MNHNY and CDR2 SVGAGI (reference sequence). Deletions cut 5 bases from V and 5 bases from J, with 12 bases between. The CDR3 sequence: CASSPDSIYGYTF. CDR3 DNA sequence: TGTGCCAGCAGTCCCGACAGTATATATGGCTACACCTTC.